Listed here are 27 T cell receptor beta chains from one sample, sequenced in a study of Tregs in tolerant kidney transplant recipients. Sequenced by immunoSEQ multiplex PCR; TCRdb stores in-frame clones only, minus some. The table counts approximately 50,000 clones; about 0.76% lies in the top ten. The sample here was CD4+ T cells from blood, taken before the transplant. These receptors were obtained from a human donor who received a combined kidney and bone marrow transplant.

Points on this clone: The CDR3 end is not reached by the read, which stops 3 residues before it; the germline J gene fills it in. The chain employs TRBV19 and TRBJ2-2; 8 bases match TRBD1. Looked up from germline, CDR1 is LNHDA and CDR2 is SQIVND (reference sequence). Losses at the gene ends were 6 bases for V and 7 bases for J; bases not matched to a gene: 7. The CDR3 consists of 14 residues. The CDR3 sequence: CASRTGVRIGELFF. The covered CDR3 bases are TGTGCCAGTAGGACAGGGGTGAGGATCGGGGAG.

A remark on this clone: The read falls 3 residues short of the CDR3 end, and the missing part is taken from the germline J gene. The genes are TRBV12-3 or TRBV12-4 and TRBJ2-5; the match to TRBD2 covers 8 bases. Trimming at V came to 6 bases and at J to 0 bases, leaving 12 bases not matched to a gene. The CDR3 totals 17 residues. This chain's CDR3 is CASSPGNSGAYQETQYF. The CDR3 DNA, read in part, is TGTGCCAGCAGCCCGGGTAATAGCGGGGCGTACCAAGAGACC.

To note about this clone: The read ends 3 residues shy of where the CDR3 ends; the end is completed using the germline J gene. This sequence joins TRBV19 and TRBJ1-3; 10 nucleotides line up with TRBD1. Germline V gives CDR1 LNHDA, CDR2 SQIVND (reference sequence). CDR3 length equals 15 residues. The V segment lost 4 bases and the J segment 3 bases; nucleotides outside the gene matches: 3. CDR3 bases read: TGTGCCAGTAGTACCGGACAGGGGGATGGAAACACC. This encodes CASSTGQGDGNT. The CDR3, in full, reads CASSTGQGDGNTIYF.

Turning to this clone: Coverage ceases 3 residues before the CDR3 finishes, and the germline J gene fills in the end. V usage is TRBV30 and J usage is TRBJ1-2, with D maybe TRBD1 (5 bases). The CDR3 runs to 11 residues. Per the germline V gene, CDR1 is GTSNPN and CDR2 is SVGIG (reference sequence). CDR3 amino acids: CAWSVWGGYTF. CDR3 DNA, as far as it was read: TGTGCCTGGAGTGTATGGGGCGGC.

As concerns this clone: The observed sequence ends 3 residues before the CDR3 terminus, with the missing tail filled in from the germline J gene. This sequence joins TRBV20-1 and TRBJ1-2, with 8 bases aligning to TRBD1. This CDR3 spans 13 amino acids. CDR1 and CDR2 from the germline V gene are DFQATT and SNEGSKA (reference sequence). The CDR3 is CSASPQGAQGYTF. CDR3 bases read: TGCAGTGCTAGCCCGCAGGGGGCGCAGGGC.

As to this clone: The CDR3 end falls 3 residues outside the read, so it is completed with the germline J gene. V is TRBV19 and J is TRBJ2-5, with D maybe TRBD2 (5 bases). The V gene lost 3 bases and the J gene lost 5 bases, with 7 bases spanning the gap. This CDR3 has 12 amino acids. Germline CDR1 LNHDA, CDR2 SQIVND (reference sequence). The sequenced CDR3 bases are TGTGCCAGTAGTATGACGGGGGAGACC. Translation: CASSMTGET. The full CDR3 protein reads CASSMTGETQYF.

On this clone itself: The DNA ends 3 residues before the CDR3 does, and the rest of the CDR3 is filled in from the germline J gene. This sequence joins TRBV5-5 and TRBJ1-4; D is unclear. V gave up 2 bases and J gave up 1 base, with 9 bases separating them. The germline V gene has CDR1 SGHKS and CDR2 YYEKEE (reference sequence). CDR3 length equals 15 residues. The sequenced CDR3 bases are TGTGCCAGCAGCTTCGTGGGCAGAACTAATGAAAAA. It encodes CASSFVGRTNEK. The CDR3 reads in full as CASSFVGRTNEKLFF.

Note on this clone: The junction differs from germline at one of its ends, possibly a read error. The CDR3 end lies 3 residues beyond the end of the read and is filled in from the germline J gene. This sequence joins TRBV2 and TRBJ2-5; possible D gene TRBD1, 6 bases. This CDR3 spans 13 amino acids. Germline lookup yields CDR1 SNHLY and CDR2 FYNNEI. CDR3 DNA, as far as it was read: TGTGTCAGCAGCCTACAGGGTGTAGAGACC. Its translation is CVSSLQGVET. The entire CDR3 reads CVSSLQGVETQYF.

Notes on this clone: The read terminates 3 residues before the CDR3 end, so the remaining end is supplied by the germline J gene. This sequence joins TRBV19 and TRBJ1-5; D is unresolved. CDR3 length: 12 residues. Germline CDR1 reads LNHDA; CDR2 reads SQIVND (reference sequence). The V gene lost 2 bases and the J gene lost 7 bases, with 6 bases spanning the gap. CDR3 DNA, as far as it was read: TGTGCCAGTAGTATAAAGGGCCAGCCC. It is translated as CASSIKGQP. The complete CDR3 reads CASSIKGQPQHF.

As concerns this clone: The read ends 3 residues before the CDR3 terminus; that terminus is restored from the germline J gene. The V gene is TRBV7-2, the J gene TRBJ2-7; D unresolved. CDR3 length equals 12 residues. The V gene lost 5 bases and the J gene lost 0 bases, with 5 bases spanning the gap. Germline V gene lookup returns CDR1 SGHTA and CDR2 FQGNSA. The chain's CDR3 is CASSPFSYEQYF. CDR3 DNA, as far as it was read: TGTGCCAGCAGCCCTTTCTCCTACGAG.

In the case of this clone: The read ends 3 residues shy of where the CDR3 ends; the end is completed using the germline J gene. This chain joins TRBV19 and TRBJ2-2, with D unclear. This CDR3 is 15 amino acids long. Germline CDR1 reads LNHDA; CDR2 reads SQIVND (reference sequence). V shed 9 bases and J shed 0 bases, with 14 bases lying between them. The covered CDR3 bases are TGTGCCAGCGCACAACCCCGAACGAACACCGGGGAG. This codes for CASAQPRTNTGE. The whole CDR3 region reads CASAQPRTNTGELFF.

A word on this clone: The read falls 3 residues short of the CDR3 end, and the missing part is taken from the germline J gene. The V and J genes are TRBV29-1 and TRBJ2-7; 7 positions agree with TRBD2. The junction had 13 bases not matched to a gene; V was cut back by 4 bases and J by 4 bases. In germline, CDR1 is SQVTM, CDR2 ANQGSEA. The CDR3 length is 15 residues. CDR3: CSVGSGGSRIYEQYF. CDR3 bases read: TGCAGCGTTGGGTCGGGCGGGAGCCGAATATACGAG.

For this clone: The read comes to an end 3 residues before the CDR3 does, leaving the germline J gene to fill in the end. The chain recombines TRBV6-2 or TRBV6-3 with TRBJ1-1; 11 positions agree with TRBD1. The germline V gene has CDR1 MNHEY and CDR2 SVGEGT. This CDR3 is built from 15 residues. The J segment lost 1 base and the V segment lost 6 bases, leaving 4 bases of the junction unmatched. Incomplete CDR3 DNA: TGTGCCAGCAGGCGGACAGGGGGCTGGAACACTGAA. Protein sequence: CASRRTGGWNTE. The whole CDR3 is CASRRTGGWNTEAFF.

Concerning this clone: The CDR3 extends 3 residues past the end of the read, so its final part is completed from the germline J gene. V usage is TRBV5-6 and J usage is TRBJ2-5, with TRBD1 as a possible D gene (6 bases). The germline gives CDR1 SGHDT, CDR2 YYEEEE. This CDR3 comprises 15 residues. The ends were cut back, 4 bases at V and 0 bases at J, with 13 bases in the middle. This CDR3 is CASSPLDRNQETQYF. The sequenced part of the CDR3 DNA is TGTGCCAGCAGCCCCCTCGACAGGAACCAAGAGACC. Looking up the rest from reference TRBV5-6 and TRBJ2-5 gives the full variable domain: DAGVTQSPTHLIKTRGQQVTLRCSPKSGHDTVSWYQQALGQGPQFIFQYYEEEERQRGNFPDRFSGHQFPNYSSELNVNALLLGDSALYLCASSPLDRNQETQYFGPGTRLLVL.

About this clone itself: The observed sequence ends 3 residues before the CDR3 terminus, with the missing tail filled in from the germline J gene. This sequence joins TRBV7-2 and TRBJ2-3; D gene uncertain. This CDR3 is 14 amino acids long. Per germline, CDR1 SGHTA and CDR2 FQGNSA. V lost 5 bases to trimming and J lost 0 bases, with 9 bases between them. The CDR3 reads CASSPETSTDTQYF. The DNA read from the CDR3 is TGTGCCAGCAGCCCAGAGACTAGCACAGATACG.

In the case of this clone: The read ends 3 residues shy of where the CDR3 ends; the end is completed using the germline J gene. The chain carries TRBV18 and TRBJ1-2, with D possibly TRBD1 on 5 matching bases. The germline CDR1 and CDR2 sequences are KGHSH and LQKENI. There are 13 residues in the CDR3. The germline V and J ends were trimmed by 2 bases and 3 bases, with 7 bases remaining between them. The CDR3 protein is CASSPSRDYGYTF. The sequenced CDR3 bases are TGTGCCAGCTCACCAAGCAGGGACTATGGC.

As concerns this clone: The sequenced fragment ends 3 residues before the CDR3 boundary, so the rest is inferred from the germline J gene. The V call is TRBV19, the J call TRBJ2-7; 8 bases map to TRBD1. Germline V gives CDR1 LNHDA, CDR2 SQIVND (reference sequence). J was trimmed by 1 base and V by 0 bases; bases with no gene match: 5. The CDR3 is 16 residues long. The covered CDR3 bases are TGTGCCAGTAGTATAGATTGGGGGACAGGTTCCTACGAG. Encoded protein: CASSIDWGTGSYE. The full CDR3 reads CASSIDWGTGSYEQYF.

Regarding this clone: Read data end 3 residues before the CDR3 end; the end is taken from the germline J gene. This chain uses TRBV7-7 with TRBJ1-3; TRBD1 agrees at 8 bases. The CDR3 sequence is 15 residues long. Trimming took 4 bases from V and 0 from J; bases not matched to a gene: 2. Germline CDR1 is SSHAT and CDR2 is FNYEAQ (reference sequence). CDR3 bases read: TGTGCCAGCAGCTCGGGACAGGACTCTGGAAACACC. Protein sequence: CASSSGQDSGNT. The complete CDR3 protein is CASSSGQDSGNTIYF.

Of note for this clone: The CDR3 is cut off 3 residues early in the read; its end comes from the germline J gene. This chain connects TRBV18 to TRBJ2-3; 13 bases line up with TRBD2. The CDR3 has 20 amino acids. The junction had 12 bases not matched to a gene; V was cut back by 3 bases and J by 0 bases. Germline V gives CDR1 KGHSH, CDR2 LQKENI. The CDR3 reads CASSPFPRTSGGPSTDTQYF. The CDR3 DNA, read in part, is TGTGCCAGCTCACCTTTCCCCCGGACTAGCGGGGGCCCTAGCACAGATACG.

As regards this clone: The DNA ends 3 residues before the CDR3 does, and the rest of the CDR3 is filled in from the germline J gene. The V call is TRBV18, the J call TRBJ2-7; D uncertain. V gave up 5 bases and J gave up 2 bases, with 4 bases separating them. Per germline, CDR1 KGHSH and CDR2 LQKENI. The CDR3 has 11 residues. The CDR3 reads CASSSAYEQYF. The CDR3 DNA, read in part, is TGTGCCAGCTCATCTGCCTACGAG.

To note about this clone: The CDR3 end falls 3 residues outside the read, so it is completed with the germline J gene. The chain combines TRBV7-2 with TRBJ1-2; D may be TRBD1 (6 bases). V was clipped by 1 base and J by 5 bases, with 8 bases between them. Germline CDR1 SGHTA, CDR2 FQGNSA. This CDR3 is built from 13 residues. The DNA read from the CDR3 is TGTGCCAGCAGCTTAGACAGGGAATATGGC. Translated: CASSLDREYG. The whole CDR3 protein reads CASSLDREYGYTF.

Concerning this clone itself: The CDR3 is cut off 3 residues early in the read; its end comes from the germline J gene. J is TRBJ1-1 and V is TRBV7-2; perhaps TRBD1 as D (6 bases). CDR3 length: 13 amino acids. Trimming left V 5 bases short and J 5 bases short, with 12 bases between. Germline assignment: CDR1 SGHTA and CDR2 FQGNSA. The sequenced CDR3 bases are TGTGCCAGCAGCCCTCAGGGGAATACTGAA. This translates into CASSPQGNTE. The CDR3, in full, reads CASSPQGNTEAFF.

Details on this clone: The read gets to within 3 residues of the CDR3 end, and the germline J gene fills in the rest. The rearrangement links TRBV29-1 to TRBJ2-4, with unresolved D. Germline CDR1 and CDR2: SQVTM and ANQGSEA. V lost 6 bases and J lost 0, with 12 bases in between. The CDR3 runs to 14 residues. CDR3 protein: CSVVRVEAKNIQYF. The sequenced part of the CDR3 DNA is TGCAGCGTCGTAAGGGTCGAAGCCAAAAACATT.

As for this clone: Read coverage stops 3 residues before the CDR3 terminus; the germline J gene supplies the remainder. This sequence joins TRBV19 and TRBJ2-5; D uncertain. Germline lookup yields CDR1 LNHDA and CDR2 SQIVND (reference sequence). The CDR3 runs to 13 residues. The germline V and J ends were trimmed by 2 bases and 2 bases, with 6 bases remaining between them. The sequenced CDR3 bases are TGTGCCAGTAGTATACAGATACAAGAGACC. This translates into CASSIQIQET. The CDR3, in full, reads CASSIQIQETQYF.

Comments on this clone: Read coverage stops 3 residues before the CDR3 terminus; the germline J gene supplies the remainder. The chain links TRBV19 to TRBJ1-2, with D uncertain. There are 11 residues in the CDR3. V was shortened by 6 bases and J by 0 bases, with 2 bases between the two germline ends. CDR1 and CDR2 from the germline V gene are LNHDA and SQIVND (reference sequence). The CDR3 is CASSTNYGYTF. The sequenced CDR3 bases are TGTGCCAGTAGCACTAACTATGGC.

The CDR3 here is CASSPLSYLYEQYF. CDR3 DNA, as far as it was read: TGCGCCAGCAGTCCCCTTAGCTACCTCTACGAG. The rearrangement joins TRBV5-1 to TRBJ2-7; D gene uncertain. Read data end 3 residues before the CDR3 end; the end is taken from the germline J gene. V shed 5 bases and J shed 3 bases, with 15 bases lying between them. Germline loops: CDR1 SGHRS, CDR2 YFSETQ. The CDR3 spans 14 residues.

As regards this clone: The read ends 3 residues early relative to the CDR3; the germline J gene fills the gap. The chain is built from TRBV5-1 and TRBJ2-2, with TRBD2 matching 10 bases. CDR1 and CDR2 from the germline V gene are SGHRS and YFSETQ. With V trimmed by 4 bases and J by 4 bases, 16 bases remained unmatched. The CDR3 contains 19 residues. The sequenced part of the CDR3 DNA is TGCGCCAGCAGCCCCGGTCGGGGTAGCGGGGGGCTGATCACCGGGGAG. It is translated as CASSPGRGSGGLITGE. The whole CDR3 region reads CASSPGRGSGGLITGELFF.